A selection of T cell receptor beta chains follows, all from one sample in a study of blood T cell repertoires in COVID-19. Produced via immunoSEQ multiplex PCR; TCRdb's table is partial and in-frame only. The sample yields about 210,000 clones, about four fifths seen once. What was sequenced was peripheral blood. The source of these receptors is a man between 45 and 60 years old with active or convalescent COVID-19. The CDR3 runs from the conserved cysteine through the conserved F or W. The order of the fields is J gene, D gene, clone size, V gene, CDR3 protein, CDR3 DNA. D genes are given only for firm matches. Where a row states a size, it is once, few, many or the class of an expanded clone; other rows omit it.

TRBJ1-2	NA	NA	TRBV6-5	CASRAHSPLNYGYTF	TGTGCCAGCAGGGCCCATTCCCCTCTTAACTATGGCTACACCTTC
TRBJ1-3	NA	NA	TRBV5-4	CASSFDWSSGNTIYF	TGTGCCAGCAGTTTCGACTGGAGCTCTGGAAACACCATATATTTT
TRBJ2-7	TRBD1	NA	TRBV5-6	CASSFSAGGYEQYF	TGTGCCAGCAGCTTTTCGGCAGGGGGCTACGAGCAGTACTTC
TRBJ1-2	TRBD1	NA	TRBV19	CASTSDRGGWIGYTF	TGTGCCAGTACGAGTGACAGGGGCGGATGGATCGGCTACACCTTC
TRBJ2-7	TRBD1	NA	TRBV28	CASSLADRGYEQYF	TGTGCCAGCAGCCTAGCGGACAGGGGCTACGAGCAGTACTTC
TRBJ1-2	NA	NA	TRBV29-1	CSVQRGGYGYTF	TGCAGCGTTCAGAGAGGTGGCTATGGCTACACCTTC
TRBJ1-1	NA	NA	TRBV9	CASSVTGEDTEAFF	TGTGCCAGCAGCGTAACAGGTGAAGACACTGAAGCTTTCTTT
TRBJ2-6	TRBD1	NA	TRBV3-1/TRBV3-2	CASGTGFSGANVLTF	TGTGCCAGCGGGACAGGGTTCTCTGGGGCCAACGTCCTGACTTTC
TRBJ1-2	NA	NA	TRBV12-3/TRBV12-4	CASGGGAVGYTF	TGTGCCAGCGGAGGAGGCGCTGTGGGCTACACCTTC
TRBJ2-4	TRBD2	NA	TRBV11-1	CASSKAGEDKNIQYF	TGTGCCAGCAGCAAAGCGGGAGAGGACAAAAACATTCAGTACTTC
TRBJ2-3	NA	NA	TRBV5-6	CASTVLQSTDTQYF	TGTGCCAGCACCGTACTCCAAAGCACAGATACGCAGTATTTT
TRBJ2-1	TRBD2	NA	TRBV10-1	CASSESRGGFNEQFF	TGCGCCAGCAGTGAGTCCCGGGGGGGGTTCAATGAGCAGTTCTTC
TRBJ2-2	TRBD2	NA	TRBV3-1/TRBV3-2	CASSQSGGNTGELFF	TGTGCCAGCAGCCAAAGCGGGGGGAACACCGGGGAGCTGTTTTTT
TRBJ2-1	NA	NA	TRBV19	CASSPDGRPYNEQFF	TGTGCCAGTAGTCCAGATGGGAGGCCCTACAATGAGCAGTTCTTC
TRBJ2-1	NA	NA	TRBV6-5	CASSYSQVNEQFF	TGTGCCAGCAGTTACTCACAGGTTAATGAGCAGTTCTTC
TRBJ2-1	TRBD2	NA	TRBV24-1	CATSDSRTGRDEQFF	TGTGCCACCAGTGATTCGAGAACTGGGAGGGATGAGCAGTTCTTC
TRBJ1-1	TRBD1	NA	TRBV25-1	CASTTDRGPTEAFF	TGTGCCAGCACCACGGACAGGGGGCCCACTGAAGCTTTCTTT
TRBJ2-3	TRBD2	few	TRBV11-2	CASSRTGGGRTDTQYF	TGTGCCAGCAGCCGGACCGGGGGAGGGCGAACAGATACGCAGTATTTT
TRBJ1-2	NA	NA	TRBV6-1	CASSEFRTITNYGYTF	TGTGCCAGCAGTGAATTTCGCACTATCACTAACTATGGCTACACCTTC
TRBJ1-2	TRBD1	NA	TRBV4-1	CASSQGQGGYGYTF	TGCGCCAGCAGCCAAGGACAGGGAGGCTATGGCTACACCTTC
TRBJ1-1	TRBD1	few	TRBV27	CASSPGQENTEAFF	TGTGCCAGCAGTCCCGGACAGGAGAACACTGAAGCTTTCTTT
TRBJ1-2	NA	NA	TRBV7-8	CASSLAPVPPGYTF	TGTGCCAGCAGCTTAGCGCCAGTGCCACCTGGCTACACCTTC
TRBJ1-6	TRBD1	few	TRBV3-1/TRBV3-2	CASSLRTGFTLHF	TGTGCCAGCAGCTTACGGACAGGTTTCACCCTCCACTTT
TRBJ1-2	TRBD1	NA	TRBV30	CAWRDRASYGYTF	TGCGCCTGGAGGGACAGGGCATCTTATGGCTACACCTTC
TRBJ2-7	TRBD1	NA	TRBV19	CASSMEGQGGRYEQYF	TGTGCCAGTAGTATGGAAGGACAGGGGGGTCGCTACGAGCAGTACTTC
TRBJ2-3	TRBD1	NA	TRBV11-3	CASSPGQGGADTQYF	TGTGCCAGCAGCCCGGGACAGGGAGGGGCAGATACGCAGTATTTT
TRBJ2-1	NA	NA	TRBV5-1	CASSLNRIAYNEQFF	TGCGCCAGCAGCTTGAACAGGATCGCCTACAATGAGCAGTTCTTC
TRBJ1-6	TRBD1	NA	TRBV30	CAWSQTGGGNSPLHF	TGTGCCTGGAGCCAAACAGGGGGCGGCAATTCACCCCTCCACTTT
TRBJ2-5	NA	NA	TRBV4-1	CASSLEGVLGETQYF	TGCGCCAGCAGCCTCGAGGGCGTTTTAGGAGAGACCCAGTACTTC
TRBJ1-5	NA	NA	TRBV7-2	CASSLVMTGDQPQHF	TGTGCCAGCAGCTTAGTGATGACGGGTGATCAGCCCCAGCATTTT
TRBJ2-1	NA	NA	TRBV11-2	CASSRPQGLFYNEQFF	TGTGCCAGCAGCCGCCCCCAGGGTCTCTTCTACAATGAGCAGTTCTTC
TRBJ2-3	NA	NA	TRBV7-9	CASSLVLNIGDTQYF	TGTGCCAGCAGCTTAGTACTGAATATCGGTGATACGCAGTATTTT
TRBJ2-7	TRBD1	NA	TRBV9	CASSARTGMPYEQYF	TGTGCCAGCAGCGCCCGGACAGGGATGCCCTACGAGCAGTACTTC
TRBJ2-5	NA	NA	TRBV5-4	CASSPGVTPEETQYF	TGTGCCAGCAGCCCAGGGGTTACGCCGGAAGAGACCCAGTACTTC
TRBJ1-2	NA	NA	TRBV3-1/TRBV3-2	CASSHNNRELGGYTF	TGTGCCAGCAGCCATAACAACAGGGAATTGGGTGGCTACACCTTC
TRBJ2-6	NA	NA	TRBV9	CASSVGHSGANVLTF	TGTGCCAGCAGCGTAGGACACTCTGGGGCCAACGTCCTGACTTTC